This T cell receptor beta chain was profiled in a study of technical replicates of blood from a handful of donors. Germline CDR1 and CDR2: GTSNPN and SVGIG (reference sequence). The CDR3 runs 12 residues. The germline V and J ends were trimmed by 0 bases and 4 bases, with 6 bases remaining between them. Produced via immunoSEQ multiplex PCR; TCRdb's table is partial and in-frame only. The sample carries roughly 64,000 clones, roughly 90% recorded once. This clone was seen a few times. The TCR comes from a human donor in good health. Some clones in this sample may be carry-over from other donors' samples. The sequencing sample was made of PBMCs. This chain connects TRBV30 to TRBJ1-1; D ambiguous. In DNA form, the CDR3 reads TGTGCCTGGAGTGTACTCCGCACTGAAGCTTTCTTT. Translated, it gives CAWSVLRTEAFF.